Shown below are 23 T cell receptor beta chains from a single sample sequenced in a study of yellow fever vaccine responses in identical twins (dated by TCRdb to between 2018 and 2020). Receptor amplification or capture employed RT-PCR. The sequencing machine was an Illumina HiSeq 2500. In-frame beta chains were kept once TCRdb had trimmed the public reads at Q25 with fastp and called clones with MiXCR. Identical CDR3 protein sequences are pooled into one entry, listed with their most common genes and DNA. The sample table contains approximately 16,000 distinct CDR3 sequences; only one count was recorded for roughly four fifths of them. Clones ranked in the top ten supply about 1.8% of the sample. Sequenced here: T cells from blood (PBMCs), unsorted or a sorted subset (not recorded which), sampled before or after yellow fever vaccination (not recorded which). These receptors all stem from a woman between 18 and 29 years old who received the yellow fever vaccine. Donor details come from another sample of the same person, matched by shared clones.

The chain couples TRBV2 to TRBJ2-5, with a tentative D call TRBD1 (6 bases). The CDR3 has 13 residues. The germline V and J ends were trimmed by 8 bases and 2 bases, with 12 bases remaining between them. The germline V gene has CDR1 SNHLY and CDR2 FYNNEI. CDR3 amino acids: CASRRTEQETQYF. Written as DNA, the CDR3 is TGTGCCAGCCGTAGGACAGAGCAAGAGACCCAGTACTTC.

The chain is built from TRBV28 and TRBJ1-5, with no clear D. V was shortened by 3 bases and J by 0 bases, with 6 bases between the two germline ends. This CDR3 has 14 residues. The germline V gene encodes CDR1 MDHEN and CDR2 SYDVKM. CDR3 residues: CASSFGYSNQPQHF. CDR3 in DNA: TGTGCCAGCAGTTTCGGGTATAGCAATCAGCCCCAGCATTTT. The complete variable domain, with remaining parts taken from reference TRBV28 and TRBJ1-5, reads DVKVTQSSRYLVKRTGEKVFLECVQDMDHENMFWYRQDPGLGLRLIYFSYDVKMKEKGDIPEGYSVSREKKERFSLILESASTNQTSMYLCASSFGYSNQPQHFGDGTRLSIL.

V gene TRBV6-1 combines with J gene TRBJ2-1; possibly TRBD2 for D (6 bases). Trimming took off 6 bases at V and 9 bases at J, with 15 bases between the two ends. CDR3 length: 13 amino acids. Germline lookup yields CDR1 MNHNS and CDR2 SASEGT. The CDR3 nucleotides read TGTGCCAGCAGACCCACGGAGGGACTTGAGCAGTTCTTC. This encodes CASRPTEGLEQFF.

This clonotype is labeled medium-sized. This chain links TRBV2 with TRBJ2-7; a weak D match, TRBD1 (6 bases). This CDR3 region has 14 residues. CDR1 is SNHLY and CDR2 is FYNNEI in the germline V gene. Between the trimmed V and J ends, which lost 1 base and 4 bases, there was a span of 11 bases. The CDR3 loop reads CASSEGTEAYEQYF. The CDR3, as DNA: TGTGCCAGCAGTGAAGGGACAGAAGCATACGAGCAGTACTTC.

This chain joins TRBV7-2 and TRBJ1-2; a weak D match, TRBD1 (5 bases). V was clipped by 5 bases and J by 8 bases, with 12 bases between them. This CDR3 region has 12 residues. The germline V gene encodes CDR1 SGHTA and CDR2 FQGNSA. CDR3 amino acids: CASSPWGDGYTF. CDR3 sequence (DNA): TGTGCCAGCAGCCCTTGGGGGGACGGCTACACCTTC.

The chain has TRBV24-1 and TRBJ2-5; D call uncertain. V lost 4 bases and J 0 bases, leaving 11 bases between the germline ends. This CDR3 contains 15 residues. Per germline, CDR1 KGHDR and CDR2 SFDVKD. CDR3 sequence reads: CATSDYRHNQETQYF. The CDR3 DNA reads as TGTGCCACCAGTGACTATAGACACAACCAAGAGACCCAGTACTTC.

CDR3 sequence: CATSGRSYEQYF. The CDR3, as DNA: TGTGCCACCTCAGGGCGCTCCTACGAGCAGTACTTC. The J gene is TRBJ2-7, the V gene TRBV7-9; a weak D match, TRBD1 (5 bases). The CDR3 length is 12 residues. From germline, CDR1 is SEHNR and CDR2 FQNEAQ (reference sequence). V lost 10 bases and J 0 bases, leaving 10 bases between the germline ends.

The V and J genes are TRBV29-1 and TRBJ1-1, with D hard to call. The CDR3 loop spans 13 amino acids. Trimming stripped 7 bases from V and 0 bases from J, with 12 bases between. Germline CDR1 is SQVTM and CDR2 is ANQGSEA. The chain's CDR3 is CSALLQLNTEAFF. The CDR3 DNA reads TGCAGCGCCTTACTCCAGTTGAACACTGAAGCTTTCTTT.

The chain joins TRBV12-3 or TRBV12-4 to TRBJ1-1; unclear D gene. Trimming stripped 4 bases from V and 0 bases from J, with 12 bases between. The CDR3 is 15 amino acids. CDR3 amino acids: CASSSGPGMNTEAFF. The CDR3 region has the DNA TGTGCCAGCAGTTCAGGTCCAGGAATGAACACTGAAGCTTTCTTT.

In regard to this clonotype: A junction end diverges from the germline sequence, so it may reflect a read error. The rearrangement joins TRBV29-1 to TRBJ1-1; D not resolved. The germline gives CDR1 SQVTM, CDR2 ANQGSEA. The CDR3 runs 13 residues. The CDR3 DNA sequence: TGCAGCGCTGAACTCAGTTGGAACACTGAAGCTTTCTTT. Amino acid sequence: CSAELSWNTEAFF. Looking up the rest from reference TRBV29-1 and TRBJ1-1 gives the full variable domain: SAVISQKPSRDICQRGTSLTIQCQVDSQVTMMFWYRQQPGQSLTLIATANQGSEATYESGFVIDKFPISRPNLTFSTLTVSNMSPEDSSIYLCSAELSWNTEAFFGQGTRLTVV.

V and J are TRBV29-1 and TRBJ2-1, with 8 bases fitting TRBD2. The ends lost 4 bases at V and 6 bases at J; junction bases unmatched: 8. The CDR3 sequence is 14 residues long. Germline lookup yields CDR1 SQVTM and CDR2 ANQGSEA. CDR3 protein: CSVGSGSAANEQFF. The CDR3 DNA sequence: TGCAGCGTTGGGAGCGGGAGTGCGGCCAATGAGCAGTTCTTC.

The chain couples TRBV7-9 to TRBJ2-1; 8 bases map to TRBD2. The CDR3 length is 16 residues. Germline-derived CDR1 and CDR2 are SEHNR and FQNEAQ (reference sequence). J lost 8 bases, V lost 8 bases, and 17 bases had no gene match. The CDR3 loop reads CASDQGKGSGKDEQFF. The CDR3 DNA follows: TGTGCCAGCGATCAGGGAAAGGGTAGCGGGAAAGATGAGCAGTTCTTC. Using reference TRBV7-9 and TRBJ2-1 for the parts outside the CDR3, the full variable domain is DTGVSQNPRHKITKRGQNVTFRCDPISEHNRLYWYRQTLGQGPEFLTYFQNEAQLEKSRLLSDRFSAERPKGSFSTLEIQRTEQGDSAMYLCASDQGKGSGKDEQFFGPGTRLTVL.

The chain carries TRBV11-2 and TRBJ2-3; TRBD2 might be the D (6 bases). Trimming took 1 base from V and 6 from J, leaving 11 bases between them. This CDR3 spans 14 amino acids. In germline, CDR1 is SGHAT, CDR2 FQNNGV. The CDR3 region is CASSLVAELDTQYF. CDR3 DNA sequence: TGTGCCAGCAGCTTAGTAGCGGAACTCGATACGCAGTATTTT.

With regard to this clonotype: The junction differs from germline at one of its ends, possibly a read error. This chain joins TRBV5-1 and TRBJ2-6, with TRBD1 matching 8 bases. Germline lookup yields CDR1 SGHRS and CDR2 YFSETQ. The CDR3 consists of 18 residues. The CDR3 sequence: CPSSLSGTGSSGANVLTF. DNA for the CDR3: TGCCCCAGCAGCTTATCCGGGACAGGCTCCTCTGGGGCCAACGTCCTGACTTTC.

This clonotype was seen a handful of times. The rearrangement joins TRBV11-3 to TRBJ2-3; 7 bases line up with TRBD2. Germline CDR1 reads SGHNT; CDR2 reads YENEEA. J lost 5 bases, V lost 1 base, and 6 bases had no gene match. The CDR3 loop spans 15 amino acids. CDR3 amino acids: CASSLVPTSLDTQYF. The CDR3 nucleotides are TGTGCCAGCAGCTTAGTTCCGACTAGCTTAGATACGCAGTATTTT.

The rearrangement joins TRBV4-3 to TRBJ2-6, with D unresolved. Germline values: CDR1 LGHNA, CDR2 YSLEER. V lost 4 bases and J lost 7, with 14 bases in between. The CDR3 spans 15 residues. The CDR3 DNA is TGCGCCAGCAGCCCCCGGTACCCCCCCGCCAACGTCCTGACTTTC. This gives the protein CASSPRYPPANVLTF.

This clonotype was counted a few times. This chain links TRBV4-1 with TRBJ2-1, with D possibly being TRBD1 (6 bases). This CDR3 region has 15 residues. CDR1 and CDR2 (germline): MGHRA, YSYEKL. Trimming took off 0 bases at V and 4 bases at J, with 10 bases between the two ends. The CDR3 DNA reads as TGCGCCAGCAGCCAAGATGAACAGGGTTACAATGAGCAGTTCTTC. Its protein product is CASSQDEQGYNEQFF.

The chain combines TRBV20-1 with TRBJ1-2, with D possibly being TRBD1 (5 bases). Per the germline V gene, CDR1 is DFQATT and CDR2 is SNEGSKA (reference sequence). The CDR3 has 13 residues. Trimming left V 0 bases short and J 5 bases short, with 10 bases between. The CDR3 loop reads CSAREVRVYGYTF. The CDR3, as DNA: TGCAGTGCTAGAGAGGTCAGGGTATATGGCTACACCTTC.

In its sample, this clonotype is large. The chain links TRBV18 to TRBJ2-1, with 8 bases lining up with TRBD1. V lost 4 bases and J lost 0; bases outside the gene matches: 8. The V gene's germline CDR1 is KGHSH and CDR2 LQKENI. CDR3 length: 17 residues. The CDR3 region is CASSQRQGSSSYNEQFF. CDR3 bases: TGTGCCAGCTCACAAAGACAGGGGTCCAGCTCCTACAATGAGCAGTTCTTC.

This clonotype has a single count. This chain connects TRBV29-1 to TRBJ2-3; the D gene is possibly TRBD2 (6 bases). V shed 6 bases and J shed 2 bases, with 12 bases lying between them. Germline CDR1 and CDR2: SQVTM and ANQGSEA. The CDR3 has 13 amino acids. CDR3 loop: CSVPGLPTDTQYF. DNA of the CDR3: TGCAGCGTCCCGGGACTTCCCACAGATACGCAGTATTTT.

The genes are TRBV11-3 and TRBJ2-7; D remains ambiguous. CDR3 length: 14 amino acids. Germline V gene sequence: CDR1 SGHNT, CDR2 YENEEA. V dropped 1 base and J dropped 6 bases, with 13 bases sitting between them. CDR3 loop: CASSLASFVIEQYF. The CDR3 region has the DNA TGTGCCAGCAGCTTAGCATCGTTCGTAATCGAGCAGTACTTC.

The V call is TRBV29-1, the J call TRBJ2-1, with D tentatively TRBD1 (5 bases). The germline CDR1 and CDR2 sequences are SQVTM and ANQGSEA. This CDR3 has 13 residues. V shed 7 bases and J shed 6 bases, with 16 bases lying between them. The CDR3 coding sequence is TGCAGCGCCAATGGGGTTAGGGGCAATGAGCAGTTCTTC. This encodes CSANGVRGNEQFF.

This chain uses TRBV7-9 with TRBJ1-1, with unresolved D. The CDR3 has 13 residues. In germline, CDR1 is SEHNR, CDR2 FQNEAQ (reference sequence). Trimming cost V 5 bases and J 1 base, with 8 bases left between them. The CDR3 coding sequence is TGTGCCAGCAGCCAAACAGCGAACACTGAAGCTTTCTTT. It encodes CASSQTANTEAFF.